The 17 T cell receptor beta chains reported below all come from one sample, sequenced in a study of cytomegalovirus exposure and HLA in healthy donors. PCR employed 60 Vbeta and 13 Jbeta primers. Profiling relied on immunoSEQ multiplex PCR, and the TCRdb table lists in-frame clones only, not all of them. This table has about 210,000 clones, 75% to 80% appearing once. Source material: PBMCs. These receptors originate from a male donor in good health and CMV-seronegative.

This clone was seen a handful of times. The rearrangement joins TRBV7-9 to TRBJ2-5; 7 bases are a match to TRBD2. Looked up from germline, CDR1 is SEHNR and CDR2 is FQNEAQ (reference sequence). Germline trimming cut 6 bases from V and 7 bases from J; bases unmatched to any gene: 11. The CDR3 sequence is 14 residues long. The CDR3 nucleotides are TGTGCCAGCAGTTCTCACACACCGGGGGGGACCCAGTACTTC. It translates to CASSSHTPGGTQYF.

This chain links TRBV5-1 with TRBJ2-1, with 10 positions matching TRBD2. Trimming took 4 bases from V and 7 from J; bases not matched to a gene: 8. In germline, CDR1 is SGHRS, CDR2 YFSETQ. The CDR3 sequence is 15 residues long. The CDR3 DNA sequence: TGCGCCAGCAGCCTAGCGGGGGCCCGGTTTAATGAGCAGTTCTTC. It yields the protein CASSLAGARFNEQFF.

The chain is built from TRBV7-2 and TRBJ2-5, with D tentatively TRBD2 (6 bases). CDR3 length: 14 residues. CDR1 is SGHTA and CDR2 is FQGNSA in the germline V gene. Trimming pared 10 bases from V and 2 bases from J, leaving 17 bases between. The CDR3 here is CATTPGRGQETQYF. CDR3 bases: TGTGCCACCACCCCGGGGCGGGGTCAAGAGACCCAGTACTTC.

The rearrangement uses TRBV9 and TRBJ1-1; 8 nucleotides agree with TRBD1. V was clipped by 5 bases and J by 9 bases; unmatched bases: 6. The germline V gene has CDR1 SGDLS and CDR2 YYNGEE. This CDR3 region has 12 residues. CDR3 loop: CASSIRTGKAFF. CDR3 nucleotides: TGTGCCAGCAGTATCAGGACAGGGAAAGCTTTCTTT.

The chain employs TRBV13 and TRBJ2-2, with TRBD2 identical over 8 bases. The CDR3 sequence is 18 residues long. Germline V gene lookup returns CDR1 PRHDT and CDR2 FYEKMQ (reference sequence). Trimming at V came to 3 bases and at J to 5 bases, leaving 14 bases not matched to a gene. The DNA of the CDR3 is TGTGCCAGCAGCTTTTATGAGGGCGGGAGGAGAGAAACCGGGGAGCTGTTTTTT. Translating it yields CASSFYEGGRRETGELFF.

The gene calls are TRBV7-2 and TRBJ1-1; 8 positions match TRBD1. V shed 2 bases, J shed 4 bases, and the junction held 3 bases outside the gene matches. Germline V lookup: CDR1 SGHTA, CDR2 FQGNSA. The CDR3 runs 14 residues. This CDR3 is CASSLTGGGTEAFF. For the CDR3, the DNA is TGTGCCAGCAGCTTAACAGGGGGTGGCACTGAAGCTTTCTTT.

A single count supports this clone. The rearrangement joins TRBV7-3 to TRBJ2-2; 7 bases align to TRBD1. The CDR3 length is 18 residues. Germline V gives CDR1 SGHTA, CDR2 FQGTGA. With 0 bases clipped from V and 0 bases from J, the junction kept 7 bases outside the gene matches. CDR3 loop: CASSLTPDRAANTGELFF. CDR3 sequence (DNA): TGTGCCAGCAGCTTAACTCCCGACAGGGCGGCGAACACCGGGGAGCTGTTTTTT.

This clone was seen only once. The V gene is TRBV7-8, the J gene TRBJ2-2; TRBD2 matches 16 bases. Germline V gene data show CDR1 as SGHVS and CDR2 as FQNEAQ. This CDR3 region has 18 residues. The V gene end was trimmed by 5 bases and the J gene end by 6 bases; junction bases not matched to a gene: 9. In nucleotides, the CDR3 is TGTGCCAGCAGCATCCCGGGACTAGCGGGGGGGACAGCCGGGGAGCTGTTTTTT. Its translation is CASSIPGLAGGTAGELFF.

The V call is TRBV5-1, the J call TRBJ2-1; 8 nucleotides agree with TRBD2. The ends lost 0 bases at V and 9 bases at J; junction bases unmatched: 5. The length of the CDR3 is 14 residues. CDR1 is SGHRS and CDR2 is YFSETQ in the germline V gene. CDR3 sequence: CASSLGGLVFEQFF. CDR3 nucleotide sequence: TGCGCCAGCAGCTTGGGGGGACTAGTGTTTGAGCAGTTCTTC.

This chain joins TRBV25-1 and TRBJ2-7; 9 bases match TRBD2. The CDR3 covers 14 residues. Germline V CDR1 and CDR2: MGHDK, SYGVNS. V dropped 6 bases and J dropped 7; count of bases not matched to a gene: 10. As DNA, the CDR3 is TGTGCCAGCAGCCTAGCGGGGCCGGTAGAGGAGCAGTACTTC. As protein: CASSLAGPVEEQYF.

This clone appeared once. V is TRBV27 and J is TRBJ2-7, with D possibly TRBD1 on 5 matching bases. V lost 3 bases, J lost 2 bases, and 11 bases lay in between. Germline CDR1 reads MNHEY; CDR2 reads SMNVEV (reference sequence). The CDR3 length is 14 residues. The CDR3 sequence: CASSLGPGPYEQYF. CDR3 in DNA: TGTGCCAGCAGTTTGGGGCCCGGCCCCTACGAGCAGTACTTC.

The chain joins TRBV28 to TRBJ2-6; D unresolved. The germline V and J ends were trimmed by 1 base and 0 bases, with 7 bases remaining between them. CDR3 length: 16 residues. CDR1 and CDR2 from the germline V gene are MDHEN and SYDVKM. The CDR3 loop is CASSLSVSSGANVLTF. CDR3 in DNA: TGTGCCAGCAGTTTATCAGTAAGCTCTGGGGCCAACGTCCTGACTTTC.

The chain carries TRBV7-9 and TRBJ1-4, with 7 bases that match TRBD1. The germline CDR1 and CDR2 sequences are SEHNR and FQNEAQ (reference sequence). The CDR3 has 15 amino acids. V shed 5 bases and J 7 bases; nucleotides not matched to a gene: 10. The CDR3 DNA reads TGTGCCAGCAGCGCAAGCACAGGGGAGGTTGAAAAACTGTTTTTT. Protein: CASSASTGEVEKLFF.

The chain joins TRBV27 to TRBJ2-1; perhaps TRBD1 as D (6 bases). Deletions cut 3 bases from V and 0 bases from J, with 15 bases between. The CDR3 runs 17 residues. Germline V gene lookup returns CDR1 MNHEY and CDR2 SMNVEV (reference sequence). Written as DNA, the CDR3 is TGTGCCAGCAGTTTTTTTAGACAGGCCCCCTCCTACAATGAGCAGTTCTTC. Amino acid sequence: CASSFFRQAPSYNEQFF.

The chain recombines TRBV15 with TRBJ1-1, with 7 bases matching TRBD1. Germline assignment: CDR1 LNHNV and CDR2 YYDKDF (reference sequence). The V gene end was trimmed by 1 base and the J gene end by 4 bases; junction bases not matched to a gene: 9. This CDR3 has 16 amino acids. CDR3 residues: CATSRGNDRVGTEAFF. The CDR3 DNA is TGTGCCACCAGCAGAGGGAATGACAGGGTTGGCACTGAAGCTTTCTTT.

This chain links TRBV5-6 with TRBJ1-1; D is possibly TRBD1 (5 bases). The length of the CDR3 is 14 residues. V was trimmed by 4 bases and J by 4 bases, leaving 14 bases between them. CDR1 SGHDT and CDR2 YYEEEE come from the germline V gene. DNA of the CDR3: TGTGCCAGCAGCCCCGTCGACAGTACCACTGAAGCTTTCTTT. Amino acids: CASSPVDSTTEAFF.

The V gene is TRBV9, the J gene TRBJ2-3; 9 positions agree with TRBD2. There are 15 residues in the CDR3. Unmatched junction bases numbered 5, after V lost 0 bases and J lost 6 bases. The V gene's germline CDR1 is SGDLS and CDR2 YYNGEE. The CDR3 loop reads CASSVVSGSPDTQYF. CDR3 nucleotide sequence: TGTGCCAGCAGCGTAGTTAGCGGGAGTCCGGATACGCAGTATTTT.